What follows are 10 T cell receptor beta chains derived from one specimen sequenced in a study of blood T cell repertoires in COVID-19. Profiled with immunoSEQ multiplex PCR; TCRdb holds only in-frame clones, not every one. Among approximately 330,000 clones listed, roughly 90% were seen once. The source material was peripheral blood. The receptors stem from a woman aged 40 to 50 with COVID-19, enrolled during active disease.

This clone was counted only a few times. V is TRBV7-8 and J is TRBJ1-1; TRBD1 matches 9 bases. This CDR3 spans 15 amino acids. Trimming took 5 bases from V and 3 from J; bases not matched to a gene: 7. Germline loops: CDR1 SGHVS, CDR2 FQNEAQ. This CDR3 is CASSQRGQGHTEAFF. Written as DNA, the CDR3 is TGTGCCAGCAGCCAGCGCGGACAGGGGCACACTGAAGCTTTCTTT.

This clone came up many times. The V gene is TRBV5-4, the J gene TRBJ1-6; possibly TRBD1 for D (6 bases). The germline gives CDR1 SGHNT, CDR2 YYREEE (reference sequence). V lost 4 bases and J lost 5, with 13 bases in between. The CDR3 is made up of 15 amino acids. This CDR3 is CASSRGQSDNSPLHF. DNA of the CDR3: TGTGCCAGCAGCAGGGGACAATCGGATAATTCACCCCTCCACTTT.

The rearrangement joins TRBV2 to TRBJ1-6; tentative D call: TRBD1 (5 bases). There are 13 residues in the CDR3. CDR1 is SNHLY, CDR2 FYNNEI, per germline. Trimming pared 1 base from V and 11 bases from J, leaving 9 bases between. The CDR3 DNA is TGTGCCAGCAGTGAAGGGGGGGGTACACCCCTCCACTTT. Residues: CASSEGGGTPLHF.

V gene TRBV2 combines with J gene TRBJ1-4; possibly TRBD1 for D (6 bases). This CDR3 is 13 amino acids long. Germline values: CDR1 SNHLY, CDR2 FYNNEI. Between the trimmed V and J ends, which lost 10 bases and 8 bases, there was a span of 17 bases. CDR3 DNA: TGTGCCACGGAGAGAGGGGACAAGGAAAAACTGTTTTTT. It encodes CATERGDKEKLFF.

The V gene is TRBV6-6, the J gene TRBJ1-5; 8 nucleotides agree with TRBD1. V lost 7 bases and J lost 6; bases outside the gene matches: 8. Looked up from germline, CDR1 is MNHNY and CDR2 is SVGAGI (reference sequence). This CDR3 contains 14 residues. CDR3 coding DNA: TGTGCCAGCACTAAAACAGGGGGAGGTCAGCCCCAGCATTTT. Its protein product is CASTKTGGGQPQHF.

The V gene is TRBV19, the J gene TRBJ1-1; 9 nucleotides align to TRBD1. Germline-derived CDR1 and CDR2 are LNHDA and SQIVND (reference sequence). The CDR3 extends over 15 amino acids. Unmatched junction bases numbered 10, after V lost 8 bases and J lost 3 bases. CDR3 sequence (DNA): TGTGCCAGTGCTACGGGACAGGGTATCCACACTGAAGCTTTCTTT. It encodes CASATGQGIHTEAFF. Looking up the rest from reference TRBV19 and TRBJ1-1 gives the full variable domain: DGGITQSPKYLFRKEGQNVTLSCEQNLNHDAMYWYRQDPGQGLRLIYYSQIVNDFQKGDIAEGYSVSREKKESFPLTVTSAQKNPTAFYLCASATGQGIHTEAFFGQGTRLTVV.

V is TRBV9 and J is TRBJ1-6, with no clear D. Germline lookup yields CDR1 SGDLS and CDR2 YYNGEE. The CDR3 is 18 residues long. Trimming removed 1 base from V and 8 bases from J, with 22 bases in between. The CDR3 protein is CASSVYPRQEVLDSPLHF. In DNA, the CDR3 is TGTGCCAGCAGCGTATATCCTCGGCAGGAGGTATTGGATTCACCCCTCCACTTT.

V and J are TRBV28 and TRBJ1-2; 8 bases match TRBD1. V lost 5 bases, J lost 0 bases, and 8 bases stayed unmatched. The CDR3 has 16 residues. The germline V gene encodes CDR1 MDHEN and CDR2 SYDVKM. CDR3 bases: TGTGCCAGCAGTGGTAGACAGGGGCGAGCTAACTATGGCTACACCTTC. Its translation is CASSGRQGRANYGYTF.

This chain joins TRBV11-2 and TRBJ2-2; unclear D gene. V lost 1 base and J lost 6, with 9 bases in between. The CDR3 loop spans 14 amino acids. Per the germline V gene, CDR1 is SGHAT and CDR2 is FQNNGV. In DNA form, the CDR3 reads TGTGCCAGCAGCTTAGTGTGGAGTTCCGGGGAGCTGTTTTTT. It encodes CASSLVWSSGELFF.

This clone was seen a single time. The V call is TRBV5-4, the J call TRBJ1-4, with TRBD1 identical over 10 bases. Germline CDR1 is SGHNT and CDR2 is YYREEE (reference sequence). This CDR3 comprises 14 residues. The V segment lost 3 bases and the J segment 6 bases; nucleotides outside the gene matches: 2. CDR3 DNA: TGTGCCAGCAGCTCGGGGACAGGGGATGAAAAACTGTTTTTT. Translated: CASSSGTGDEKLFF.